Listed here are 19 T cell receptor beta chains from one sample, sequenced in a study of human T cells and chemical hapten exposure. TCRdb recomputed calls from the RACE reads with MiXCR, one row per CDR3 protein. Among about 380,000 distinct CDR3 sequences listed, 4% to 5.5% were seen once. Time point indicated: patch test 1, 2 weeks after DPC sensitization. Regarding treatment: therapeutic diphenylcyclopropenone sensitization with weekly scalp DPC. This sample comprised whole blood, obtained in connection with sensitization to the hapten diphenylcyclopropenone (DPC). These receptors all stem from a woman between 50 and 59 years old with alopecia areata. Some clones in this sample may be carry-over from other donors' samples.

Many counts were recorded for this clonotype. The chain carries TRBV15 and TRBJ2-3; D is unresolved. The length of the CDR3 is 15 residues. Trimming stripped 1 base from V and 1 base from J, with 9 bases between. The germline gives CDR1 LNHNV, CDR2 YYDKDF (reference sequence). Here the CDR3 reads CATSRGFQGTDTQYF. The CDR3, as DNA: TGTGCCACCAGCAGAGGGTTTCAGGGCACAGATACGCAGTATTTT.

As to this clonotype: A much larger clonotype is one base distant, so this may be a read error. V gene TRBV20-1 combines with J gene TRBJ1-2, with D tentatively TRBD1 (6 bases). Germline-derived CDR1 and CDR2 are DFQATT and SNEGSKA (reference sequence). Trimming took 0 bases from V and 7 from J, leaving 9 bases between them. The CDR3 length is 12 residues. The CDR3 DNA reads TGCAGTGCTAGAGAACAGGGACTTGGCTACACCTTC. Amino acid sequence: CSAREQGLGYTF.

This clonotype was observed many times. The chain couples TRBV12-3 or TRBV12-4 to TRBJ2-5; 7 bases map to TRBD1. The V and J ends lost 4 bases and 5 bases, in that order; junction bases with no gene match: 7. The CDR3 is made up of 14 amino acids. The CDR3 reads CASSSGTVRETQYF. The CDR3, as DNA: TGTGCCAGCAGTTCCGGGACAGTCCGCGAGACCCAGTACTTC.

CDR3 residues: CASSSRLADYEQYF. The CDR3 DNA reads as TGTGCCAGCAGCTCTCGACTAGCGGACTACGAGCAGTACTTC. The chain joins TRBV3-1 to TRBJ2-7; TRBD2 agrees at 9 bases. In germline, CDR1 is LGHDT, CDR2 YNNKEL (reference sequence). Unmatched junction bases numbered 5, after V lost 5 bases and J lost 3 bases. The CDR3 runs to 14 residues.

Many counts were recorded for this clonotype. V and J are TRBV7-9 and TRBJ2-7, with 9 nucleotides matching TRBD2. The junction had 11 bases not matched to a gene; V was cut back by 5 bases and J by 6 bases. Germline assignment: CDR1 SEHNR and CDR2 FQNEAQ (reference sequence). The CDR3 consists of 15 residues. CDR3 DNA sequence: TGTGCCAGCAGCCCTATGGGGCTAGCGGGGAGCGAGCAGTACTTC. Its protein is CASSPMGLAGSEQYF.

This clonotype was recorded many times. The chain has TRBV6-5 and TRBJ1-2; D gene ambiguous. The CDR3 has 15 residues. Germline V gene lookup returns CDR1 MNHEY and CDR2 SVGAGI. Trimming cost V 2 bases and J 2 bases, with 12 bases left between them. CDR3 sequence: CASSYLNSLNYGYTF. CDR3 DNA: TGTGCCAGCAGTTACCTCAACAGCCTAAACTATGGCTACACCTTC.

This clonotype occurred a few times. This chain links TRBV29-1 with TRBJ2-7; TRBD2 matches 11 bases. Germline CDR1 SQVTM, CDR2 ANQGSEA. This CDR3 has 12 residues. J gave up 4 bases and V 4 bases, and 0 bases lay outside the gene matches. The CDR3 bases are TGCAGCGTTGGACTAGCGGGGTACGAGCAGTACTTC. This translates into CSVGLAGYEQYF.

The chain links TRBV6-1 to TRBJ1-2; 9 nucleotides agree with TRBD1. Germline CDR1 is MNHNS and CDR2 is SASEGT. The CDR3 spans 14 residues. The junction had 6 bases not matched to a gene; V was cut back by 7 bases and J by 3 bases. CDR3 region: CASNDRGKDYGYTF. The CDR3 nucleotides are TGTGCCAGCAACGACAGGGGGAAGGACTATGGCTACACCTTC.

For this clonotype: A read error may produce the germline difference seen at one junction end. The chain employs TRBV5-1 and TRBJ2-3; 8 bases align to TRBD2. This CDR3 comprises 15 residues. Germline assignment: CDR1 SGHRS and CDR2 YFSETQ. This CDR3 reads CAISLDSAGADTQYF. DNA of the CDR3: TGCGCCATCAGCTTGGATTCAGCGGGAGCAGATACGCAGTATTTT.

This clonotype was counted a few times. This sequence joins TRBV6-1 and TRBJ2-7, with 8 nucleotides matching TRBD1. CDR1 is MNHNS, CDR2 SASEGT, per germline. The V segment lost 7 bases and the J segment 6 bases; nucleotides outside the gene matches: 5. CDR3 length: 12 amino acids. The CDR3, as DNA: TGTGCCAGCATCAGGACAGGGAGCGAGCAGTACTTC. Translating gives CASIRTGSEQYF.

This clonotype came up many times. CDR3 nucleotides: TGTGCCAGCATCTTAGGACAGGGGGAGTATGGCTACACCTTC. It translates to CASILGQGEYGYTF. The chain has TRBV21-1 and TRBJ1-2; the table's D call TRBD1 went unverified against the DNA. TRBV21-1 is marked as a pseudogene. The CDR3 spans 14 residues.

Only a few counts were recorded for this clonotype. The chain combines TRBV30 with TRBJ2-1; D call uncertain. The CDR3 runs 11 residues. Deletions cut 0 bases from V and 9 bases from J, with 6 bases between. The germline V gene encodes CDR1 GTSNPN and CDR2 SVGIG (reference sequence). The CDR3 sequence: CAWSVLAEQFF. The CDR3 DNA is TGTGCCTGGAGTGTACTTGCTGAGCAGTTCTTC.

This clonotype was counted at least ten times. The rearrangement uses TRBV5-1 and TRBJ2-4; D is perhaps TRBD1 (5 bases). This CDR3 is built from 17 residues. Germline V gene data show CDR1 as SGHRS and CDR2 as YFSETQ. V lost 2 bases, J lost 7 bases, and 22 bases lay in between. The CDR3 DNA reads as TGCGCCAGCAGCTTAGGTGTCGCAGGGTCAATAGAGAACATTCAGTACTTC. As protein: CASSLGVAGSIENIQYF.

This clonotype has a handful of counts. The rearrangement uses TRBV12-3 or TRBV12-4 and TRBJ1-6, with D possibly TRBD1 on 5 matching bases. V lost 5 bases, J lost 7 bases, and 12 bases lay in between. The CDR3 runs 14 residues. The CDR3 DNA reads TGTGCCAGCAGTACCCGACAGTCCAATTCACCCCTCCACTTT. It yields the protein CASSTRQSNSPLHF.

This clonotype has ten or more counts. CDR3 in amino acids: CAGSDRGLHEQYF. DNA of the CDR3: TGTGCCGGCTCGGACAGGGGGCTGCACGAGCAGTACTTC. V gene TRBV30 combines with J gene TRBJ2-7, with 11 bases identical to TRBD1. Germline CDR1 is GTSNPN and CDR2 is SVGIG (reference sequence). Trimming removed 8 bases from V and 5 bases from J; junction bases left unmatched: 8. There are 13 residues in the CDR3.

This clonotype was detected many times. J is TRBJ2-3 and V is TRBV7-8; maybe TRBD2 (6 bases). Per germline, CDR1 SGHVS and CDR2 FQNEAQ. Deletions cut 6 bases from V and 1 base from J, with 14 bases between. CDR3 length equals 15 residues. The CDR3 sequence is CASRVGGPGTDTQYF. Here the CDR3 DNA reads TGTGCCAGCAGAGTCGGAGGGCCTGGCACAGATACGCAGTATTTT.

This clonotype was counted at least ten times. The rearrangement joins TRBV11-3 to TRBJ2-1; TRBD2 aligns across 7 bases. The CDR3 runs 13 residues. Trimming at V came to 3 bases and at J to 5 bases, leaving 1 base not matched to a gene. In germline, CDR1 is SGHNT, CDR2 YENEEA. CDR3 coding DNA: TGTGCCAGCAGCTTGAGCGGGAACAATGAGCAGTTCTTC. It translates to CASSLSGNNEQFF. The entire variable domain, with the rest obtained from reference TRBV11-3 and TRBJ2-1, is as follows: EAGVVQSPRYKIIEKKQPVAFWCNPISGHNTLYWYLQNLGQGPELLIRYENEEAVDDSQLPKDRFSAERLKGVDSTLKIQPAELGDSAVYLCASSLSGNNEQFFGPGTRLTVL.

This clonotype was seen many times. V usage is TRBV12-3 or TRBV12-4 and J usage is TRBJ2-3; no firm D call. V lost 1 base and J lost 0, with 8 bases in between. The CDR3 is 15 residues long. DNA of the CDR3: TGTGCCAGCAGTTTAGACGTCTCTAGCACAGATACGCAGTATTTT. It encodes CASSLDVSSTDTQYF.

The V and J genes are TRBV6-5 and TRBJ1-2; unclear D gene. The V end was cut by 4 bases, the J end by 4 bases, with 13 bases between. CDR3 length: 14 amino acids. CDR1 is MNHEY, CDR2 SVGAGI, per germline. CDR3 coding DNA: TGTGCCAGCAGTTCAGACCTAAGCTTCTATGGCTACACCTTC. This gives the protein CASSSDLSFYGYTF.